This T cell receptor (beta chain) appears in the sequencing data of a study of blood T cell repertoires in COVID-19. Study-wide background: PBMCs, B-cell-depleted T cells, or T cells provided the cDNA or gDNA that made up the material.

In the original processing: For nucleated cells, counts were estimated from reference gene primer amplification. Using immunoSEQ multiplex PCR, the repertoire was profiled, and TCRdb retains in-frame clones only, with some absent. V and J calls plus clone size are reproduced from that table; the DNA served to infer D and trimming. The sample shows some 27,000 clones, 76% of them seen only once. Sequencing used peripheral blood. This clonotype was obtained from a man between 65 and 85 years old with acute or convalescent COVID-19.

CDR3 DNA: TGTGCCAGTAGTATTAGCGGACCCTACAATGAGCAGTTCTTC. It codes for CASSISGPYNEQFF. The V and J genes are TRBV19 and TRBJ2-1, with D possibly being TRBD2 (6 bases). This CDR3 spans 14 amino acids. The ends were cut back, 3 bases at V and 2 bases at J, with 8 bases in the middle. Germline CDR1 LNHDA, CDR2 SQIVND (reference sequence).